Described below is a single TCR beta chain sequence and its context. No antigen is known for it. Between about 2014 and 2018, patients underwent resection in Japan or China. H&E slides confirmed each diagnosis, reviewed by two pathologists independently. Sequencing was performed with immunoSEQ multiplex PCR; in TCRdb, only in-frame clones are kept and a portion is missing. This sample has 5,100 or so clones, with about four fifths found just once. These data are taken from a study of immune evolution from preneoplasia to lung adenocarcinoma. Broader study findings: Normal lung had the highest top T cell clone frequencies. Normal lung had highest clonality; later lesions appeared denser, more diverse.

The specimen was FFPE normal lung tissue adjacent to the tumor. This sequence was found in a person between 45 and 75 years old with lung adenocarcinoma.

CDR3 coding DNA: TGTGCCTGGAGTGGAGGGGACAGCTCTGGAAACACCATATATTTT. This encodes CAWSGGDSSGNTIYF. The chain joins TRBV30 to TRBJ1-3; 7 bases match TRBD1. Germline V gives CDR1 GTSNPN, CDR2 SVGIG (reference sequence). V was clipped by 1 base and J by 0 bases; unmatched bases: 3. There are 15 residues in the CDR3.